The entry below describes one TCR beta chain. This clone was counted between two and nine times. Its binding antigen is unknown. No clone much larger than this one lies a single base away; base qualities are absent. These data originate in a study of beta chain features in type 1 diabetes (dated by TCRdb to between 2017 and 2018). Broadly, across the study: No differences in mean age, gender distribution, total cell number or subset yield were found between patients and healthy donors. A total of roughly 100 million sorted cells were examined across all samples, and RNA yield correlated strongly with the number of cells per subset. The study compared the TCRB repertoires of sorted circulating CD4+ T cell subsets in recently diagnosed type 1 diabetes patients with those in matched healthy donors. Regulatory and stem cell-like memory subsets were isolated from only 8 patients and about 8 healthy donors, whereas naive and central memory subsets came from all 30 or so donors. Findings and caveats that apply to the study as a whole: Type 1 diabetes patients showed a moderate but significant shortening of TCRB CDR3 length in all four CD4+ subsets. Fewer insertions and more nucleotide deletions at VDJ recombination sites were observed in patients with type 1 diabetes, implying thymic rearrangement abnormalities. Because cDNA was sequenced instead of genomic DNA, activated cells with high expression could be over-represented, although the groups did not differ in activation or CD3 levels. HLA sub-analyses involved small numbers of individuals, so any influence of HLA type on TCRB rearrangement remained unresolved. Shorter templates might be favored by PCR, yet because patient and control samples were amplified and corrected together, any such skew would affect both groups equally. The naive, central memory and regulatory TCRB repertoires appeared to resemble one another more closely among patients than among healthy donors.

Each donor gave one peripheral blood draw, roughly 120 mL on average, collected into heparinised tubes. Naive, central memory, regulatory and stem cell-like memory CD4+ T cells were sorted on a BD FACSAria II using a panel including CD45RO, CCR7, CD25, CD127, CD95 and CD27. Every sorted population had a purity above 95%. PBMCs were isolated immediately by Lymphoprep density gradient centrifugation and stained directly without culture. So that batch effects would be minimized, each experiment stained and sorted samples in pairs, pairing one healthy donor with one patient. The CDR3, cysteine through phenylalanine, is 14 amino acids long. Of all the DNA, just the CDR3 is kept, 42 bases in frame from base 1. CDR1 and CDR2 were assigned from the germline V gene as MNHEY and SVGAGI. The germline V end is reduced by 5 bases and the J end by 4 bases; junction bases left unmatched: 4. The entire isolated RNA was reverse transcribed using the High Capacity cDNA Reverse Transcription Kit, and thus expressed TCRB transcripts were sequenced. Deep immunoSEQ sequencing was performed on naive, central memory and regulatory T cell samples, with an average of roughly 3.3 million total reads per sample. After sorted cells were lysed in RLT buffer, RNA was extracted with DNase-treated RNeasy Micro or Mini kits, with the choice depending on cell number. To prevent cross-contamination, each cell subset was processed individually, whereas patient and healthy donor samples were processed jointly. TCRB sequences were amplified from cDNA with the immunoSEQ multiplex PCR, producing 87-bp fragments spanning the CDR3 region. The amplicons were sequenced using the Illumina HiSeq platform. The authors' pipeline ran thus. PCR bias was corrected computationally using synthetic template baselines, and reads within Hamming distance 2 were collapsed, with unmergeable singletons discarded. Reads were aligned to IMGT to assign V, D and J genes, CDR3 length, and insertions or deletions at six rearrangement sites. Within each subset, clonotype counts were normalized to sorted cell number, after which true diversity and Gini coefficients were computed with the tcR R package. The overlap coefficient, calculated on TCRB nucleotide sequences, was used to measure repertoire sharing. TCRdb took over this immuneACCESS table, retaining in-frame rearrangements with V and J assigned. Such tables are incomplete; in checked studies, under half of the missing clones stem from an unresolved V gene, and the remainder is unexplained. From that table come the V and J calls and clone size; the DNA was used to work out D and trimming. A total of around 320,000 clones appear in this sample, approximately 14% of them only once. The ten largest clonotypes hold about 6.6% of the sample.

What was sequenced was central memory CD4+ T cells from blood. The TCR comes from a young man in good health. The chain joins TRBV6-5 to TRBJ2-5, with 10 bases in between that match TRBD1. The CDR3 region reads CASSGQGGRETQYF. The nucleotide sequence is given as TGTGCCAGCAGTGGACAGGGGGGGAGAGAGACCCAGTACTTC.